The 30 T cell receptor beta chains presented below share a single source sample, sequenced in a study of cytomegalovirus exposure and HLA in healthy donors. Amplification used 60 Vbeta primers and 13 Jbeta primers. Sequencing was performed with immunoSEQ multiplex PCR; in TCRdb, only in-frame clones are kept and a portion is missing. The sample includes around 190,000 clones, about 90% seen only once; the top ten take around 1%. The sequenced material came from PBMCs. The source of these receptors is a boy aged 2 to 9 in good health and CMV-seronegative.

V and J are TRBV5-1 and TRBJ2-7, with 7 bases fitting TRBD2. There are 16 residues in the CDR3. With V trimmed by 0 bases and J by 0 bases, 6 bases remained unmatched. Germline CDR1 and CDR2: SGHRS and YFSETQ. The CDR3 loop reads CASSLVGRGSSYEQYF. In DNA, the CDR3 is TGCGCCAGCAGCTTGGTCGGGCGGGGGAGCTCCTACGAGCAGTACTTC.

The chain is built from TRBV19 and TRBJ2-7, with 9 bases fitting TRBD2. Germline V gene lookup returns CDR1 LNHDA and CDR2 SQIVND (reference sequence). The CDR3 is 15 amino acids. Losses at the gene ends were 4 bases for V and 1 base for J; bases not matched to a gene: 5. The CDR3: CASSTTSGKSYEQYF. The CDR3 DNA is TGTGCCAGTAGTACGACTAGCGGAAAATCCTACGAGCAGTACTTC.

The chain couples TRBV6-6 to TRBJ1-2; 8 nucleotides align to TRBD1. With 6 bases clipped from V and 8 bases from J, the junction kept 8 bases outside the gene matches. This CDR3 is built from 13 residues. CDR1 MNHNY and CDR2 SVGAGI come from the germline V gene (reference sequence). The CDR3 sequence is CASRRTGSEGYTF. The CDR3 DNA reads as TGTGCCAGCAGGCGGACAGGGTCCGAGGGCTACACCTTC.

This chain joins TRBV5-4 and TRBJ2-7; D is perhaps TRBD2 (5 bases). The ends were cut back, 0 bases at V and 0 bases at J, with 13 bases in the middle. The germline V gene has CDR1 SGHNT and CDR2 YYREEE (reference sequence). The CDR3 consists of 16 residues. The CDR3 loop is CASSLAHSASSYEQYF. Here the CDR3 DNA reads TGTGCCAGCAGCTTGGCCCATAGCGCGAGCTCCTACGAGCAGTACTTC.

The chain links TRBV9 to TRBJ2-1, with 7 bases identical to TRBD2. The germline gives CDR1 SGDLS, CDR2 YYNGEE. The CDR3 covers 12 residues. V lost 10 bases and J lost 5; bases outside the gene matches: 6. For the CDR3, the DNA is TGTGCCTTGTCCGGGACTAACAATGAGCAGTTCTTC. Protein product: CALSGTNNEQFF.

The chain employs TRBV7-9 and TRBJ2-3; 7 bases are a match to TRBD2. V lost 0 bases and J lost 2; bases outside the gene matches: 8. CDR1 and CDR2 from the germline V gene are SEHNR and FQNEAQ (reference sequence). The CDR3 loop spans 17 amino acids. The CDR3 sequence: CASSLASYGGDTDTQYF. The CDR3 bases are TGTGCCAGCAGCTTAGCCTCGTATGGGGGGGACACAGATACGCAGTATTTT.

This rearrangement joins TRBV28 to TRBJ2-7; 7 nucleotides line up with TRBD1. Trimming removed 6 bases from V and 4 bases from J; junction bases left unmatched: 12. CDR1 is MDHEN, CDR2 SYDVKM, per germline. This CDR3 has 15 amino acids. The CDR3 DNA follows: TGTGCCAGCAGCCCCCCGGCCGGACAGGCGTACGAGCAGTACTTC. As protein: CASSPPAGQAYEQYF.

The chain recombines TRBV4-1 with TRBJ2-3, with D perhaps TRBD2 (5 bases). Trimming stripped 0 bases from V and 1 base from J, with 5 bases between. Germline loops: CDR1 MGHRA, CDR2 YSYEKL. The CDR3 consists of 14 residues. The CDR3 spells CASSQDSGTDTQYF. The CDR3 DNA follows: TGCGCCAGCAGCCAAGATAGCGGCACAGATACGCAGTATTTT.

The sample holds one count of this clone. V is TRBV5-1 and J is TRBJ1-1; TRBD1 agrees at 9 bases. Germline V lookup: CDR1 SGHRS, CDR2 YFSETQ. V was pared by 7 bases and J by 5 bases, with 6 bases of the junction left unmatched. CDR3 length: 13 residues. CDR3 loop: CASHLDRGTEAFF. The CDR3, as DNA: TGCGCCAGCCATTTAGACAGGGGGACTGAAGCTTTCTTT. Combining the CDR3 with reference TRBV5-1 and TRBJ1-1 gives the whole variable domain KAGVTQTPRYLIKTRGQQVTLSCSPISGHRSVSWYQQTPGQGLQFLFEYFSETQRNKGNFPGRFSGRQFSNSRSEMNVSTLELGDSALYLCASHLDRGTEAFFGQGTRLTVV.

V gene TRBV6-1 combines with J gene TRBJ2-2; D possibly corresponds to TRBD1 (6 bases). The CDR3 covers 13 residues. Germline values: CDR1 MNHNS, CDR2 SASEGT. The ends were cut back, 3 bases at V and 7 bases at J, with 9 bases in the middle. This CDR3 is CASSDRDIGELFF. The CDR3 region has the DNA TGTGCCAGCAGTGACCGGGACATCGGGGAGCTGTTTTTT.

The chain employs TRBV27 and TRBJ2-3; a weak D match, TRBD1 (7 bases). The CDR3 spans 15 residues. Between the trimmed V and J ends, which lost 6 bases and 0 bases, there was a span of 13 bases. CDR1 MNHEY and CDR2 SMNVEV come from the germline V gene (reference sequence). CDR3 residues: CASSPGGRSTDTQYF. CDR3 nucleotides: TGTGCCAGCAGCCCAGGGGGGCGAAGCACAGATACGCAGTATTTT.

CDR3: CASRGQPVQETQYF. The CDR3 nucleotides read TGTGCCAGCAGGGGACAGCCAGTCCAAGAGACCCAGTACTTC. This chain links TRBV7-9 with TRBJ2-5, with 7 bases aligning to TRBD1. CDR3 size: 14 residues. From germline, CDR1 is SEHNR and CDR2 FQNEAQ (reference sequence). J lost 1 base, V lost 6 bases, and 5 bases had no gene match.

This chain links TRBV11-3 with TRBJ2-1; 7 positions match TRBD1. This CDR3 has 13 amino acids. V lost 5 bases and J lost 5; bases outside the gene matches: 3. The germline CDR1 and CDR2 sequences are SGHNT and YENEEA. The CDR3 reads CASSGQGDNEQFF. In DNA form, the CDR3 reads TGTGCCAGCAGCGGCCAGGGGGACAATGAGCAGTTCTTC.

The CDR3 DNA reads TGTGCCAGCAGCACGGGACTAGCGGTAAATGGTCTAGAGACCCAGTACTTC. The encoded protein is CASSTGLAVNGLETQYF. The chain uses TRBV9 and TRBJ2-5; 11 nucleotides line up with TRBD2. CDR3 size: 17 residues. In germline, CDR1 is SGDLS, CDR2 YYNGEE. Trimming cost V 4 bases and J 4 bases; bases outside gene matches: 12.

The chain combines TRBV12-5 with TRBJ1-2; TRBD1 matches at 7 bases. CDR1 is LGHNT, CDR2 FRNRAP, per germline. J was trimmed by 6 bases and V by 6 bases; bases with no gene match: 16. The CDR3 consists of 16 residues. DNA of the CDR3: TGTGCTAGTGGGTCGGACGACAGGGTCTCAATTCATGGCTACACCTTC. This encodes CASGSDDRVSIHGYTF.

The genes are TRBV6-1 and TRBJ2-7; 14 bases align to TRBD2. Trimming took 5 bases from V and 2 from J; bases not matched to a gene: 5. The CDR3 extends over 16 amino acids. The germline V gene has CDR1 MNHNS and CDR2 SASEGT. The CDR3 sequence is CASSKGTSGGAYEQYF. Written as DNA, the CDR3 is TGTGCCAGCAGTAAAGGGACTAGCGGGGGTGCCTACGAGCAGTACTTC.

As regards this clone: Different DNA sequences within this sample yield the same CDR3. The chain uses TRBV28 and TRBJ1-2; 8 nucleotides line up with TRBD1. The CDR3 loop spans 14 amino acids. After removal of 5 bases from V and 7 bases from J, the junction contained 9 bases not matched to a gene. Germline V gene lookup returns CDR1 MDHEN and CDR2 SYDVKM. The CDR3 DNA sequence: TGTGCCAGCAGTCTTGCAGGGGGCGCGGGTGGCTACACCTTC. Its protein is CASSLAGGAGGYTF.

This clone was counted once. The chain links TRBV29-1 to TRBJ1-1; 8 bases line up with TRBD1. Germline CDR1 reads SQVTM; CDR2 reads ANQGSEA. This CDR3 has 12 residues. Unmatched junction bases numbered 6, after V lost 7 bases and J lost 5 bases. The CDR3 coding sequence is TGCAGCGGCACCCAGGGGGCTACTGAAGCTTTCTTT. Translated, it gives CSGTQGATEAFF.

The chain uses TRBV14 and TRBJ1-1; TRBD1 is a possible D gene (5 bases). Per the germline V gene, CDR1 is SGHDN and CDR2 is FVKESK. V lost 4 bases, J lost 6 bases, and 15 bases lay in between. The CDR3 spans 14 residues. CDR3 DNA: TGTGCCAGCAGCCCGGCACGGGGGGGGGCTGAAGCTTTCTTT. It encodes CASSPARGGAEAFF.

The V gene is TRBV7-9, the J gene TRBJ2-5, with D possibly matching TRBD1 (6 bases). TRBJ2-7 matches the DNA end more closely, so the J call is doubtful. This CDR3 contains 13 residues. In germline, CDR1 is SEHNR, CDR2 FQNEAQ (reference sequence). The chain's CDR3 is CASRKGQLYEQYF. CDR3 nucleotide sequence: TGTGCCAGCAGAAAAGGACAGCTCTACGAGCAGTACTTC.

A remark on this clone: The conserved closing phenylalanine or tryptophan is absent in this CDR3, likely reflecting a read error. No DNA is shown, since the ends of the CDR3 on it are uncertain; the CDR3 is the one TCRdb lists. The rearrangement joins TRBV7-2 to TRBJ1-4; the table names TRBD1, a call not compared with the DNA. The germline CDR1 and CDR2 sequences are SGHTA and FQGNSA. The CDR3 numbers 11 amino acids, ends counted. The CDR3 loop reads CASSLLQGVIV.

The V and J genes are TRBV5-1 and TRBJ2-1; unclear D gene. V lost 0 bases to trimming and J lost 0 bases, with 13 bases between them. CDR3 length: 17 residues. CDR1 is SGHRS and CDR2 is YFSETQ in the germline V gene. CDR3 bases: TGCGCCAGCAGCTTGGGCCCCACAGATAGCTCCTACAATGAGCAGTTCTTC. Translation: CASSLGPTDSSYNEQFF.

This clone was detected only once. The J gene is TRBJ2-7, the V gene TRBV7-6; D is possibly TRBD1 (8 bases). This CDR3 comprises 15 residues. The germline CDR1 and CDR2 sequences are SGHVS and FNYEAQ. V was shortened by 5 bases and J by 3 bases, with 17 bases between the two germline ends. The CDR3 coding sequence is TGTGCCAGCAGCCCTACAGGGGGAGGGGGCTACGAGCAGTACTTC. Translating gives CASSPTGGGGYEQYF.

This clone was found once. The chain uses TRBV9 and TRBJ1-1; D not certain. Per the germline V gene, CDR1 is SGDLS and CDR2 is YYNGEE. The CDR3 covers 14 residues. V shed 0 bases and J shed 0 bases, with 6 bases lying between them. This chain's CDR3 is CASSVDTMNTEAFF. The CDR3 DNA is TGTGCCAGCAGCGTAGACACTATGAACACTGAAGCTTTCTTT.

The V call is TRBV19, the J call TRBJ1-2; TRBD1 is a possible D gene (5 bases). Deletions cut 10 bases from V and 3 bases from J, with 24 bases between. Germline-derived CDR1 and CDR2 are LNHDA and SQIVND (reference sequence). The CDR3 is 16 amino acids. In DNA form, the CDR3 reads TGTGCCACCCAGGATCCGGGACTGAAAAAGGACTATGGCTACACCTTC. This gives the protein CATQDPGLKKDYGYTF.

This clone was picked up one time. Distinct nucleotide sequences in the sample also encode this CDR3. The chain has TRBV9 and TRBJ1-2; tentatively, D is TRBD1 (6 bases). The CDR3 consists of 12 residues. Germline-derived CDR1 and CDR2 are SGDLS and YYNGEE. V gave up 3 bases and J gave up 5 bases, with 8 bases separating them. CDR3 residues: CASSDRVYGYTF. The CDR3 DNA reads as TGTGCCAGCAGCGACAGGGTGTATGGCTACACCTTC. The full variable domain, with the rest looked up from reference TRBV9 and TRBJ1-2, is DSGVTQTPKHLITATGQRVTLRCSPRSGDLSVYWYQQSLDQGLQFLIQYYNGEERAKGNILERFSAQQFPDLHSELNLSSLELGDSALYFCASSDRVYGYTFGSGTRLTVV.

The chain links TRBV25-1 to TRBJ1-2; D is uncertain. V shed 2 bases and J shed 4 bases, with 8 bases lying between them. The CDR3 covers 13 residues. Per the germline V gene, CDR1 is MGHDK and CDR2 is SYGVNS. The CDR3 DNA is TGTGCCAGCAGTGAAGGGCAGATCTATGGCTACACCTTC. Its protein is CASSEGQIYGYTF.

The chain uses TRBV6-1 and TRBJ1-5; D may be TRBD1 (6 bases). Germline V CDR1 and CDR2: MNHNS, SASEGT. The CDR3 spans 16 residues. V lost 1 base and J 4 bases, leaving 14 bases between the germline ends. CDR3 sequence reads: CASSEGAATGNQPQHF. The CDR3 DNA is TGTGCCAGCAGTGAAGGGGCAGCAACAGGGAATCAGCCCCAGCATTTT.

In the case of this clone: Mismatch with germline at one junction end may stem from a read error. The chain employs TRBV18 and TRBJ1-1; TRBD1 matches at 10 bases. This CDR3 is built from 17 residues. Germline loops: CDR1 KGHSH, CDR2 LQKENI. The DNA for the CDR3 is TGTGCCAGCTCCAGGTCGGGGACAGGGGAGGGAGTGTTCCGCCCAGCTTTT. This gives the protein CASSRSGTGEGVFRPAF.

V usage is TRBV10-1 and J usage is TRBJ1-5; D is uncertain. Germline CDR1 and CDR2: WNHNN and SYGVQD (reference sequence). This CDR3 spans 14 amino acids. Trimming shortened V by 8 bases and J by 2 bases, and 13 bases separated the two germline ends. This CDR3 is CASSPPEGNQPQHF. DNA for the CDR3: TGCGCCAGCTCCCCCCCCGAGGGCAATCAGCCCCAGCATTTT.